The 24 T cell receptor beta chains listed next were all sequenced from one sample in a study of T-cell reconstitution after alpha-beta-depleted transplantation in children. For TCRbeta, the library was prepared with unique molecular identifiers. TCRdb reprocessed the PCR reads with MiXCR, giving one entry per CDR3 protein. The data contain 420,000 or so distinct CDR3 sequences, 11% of them singletons. The sample consisted of PBMCs from the stem cell graft donor, taken from the stem cell graft. These receptors all stem from a human donor who donated a stem cell graft to a child with acute myeloid leukemia.

At least ten counts were recorded for this clonotype. The gene calls are TRBV5-1 and TRBJ2-1; the D call may be TRBD1 or TRBD2 (5 bases each). Germline lookup yields CDR1 SGHRS and CDR2 YFSETQ. V was trimmed by 1 base and J by 6 bases, leaving 8 bases between them. This CDR3 contains 13 residues. CDR3 protein: CASSLYGANEQFF. CDR3 DNA: TGCGCCAGCAGCTTGTACGGGGCCAATGAGCAGTTCTTC.

This clonotype has just a few counts. The chain recombines TRBV12-3 or TRBV12-4 with TRBJ2-5, with 10 nucleotides matching TRBD2. This CDR3 is 15 amino acids long. V trimming: 10 bases; J trimming: 1 base; junction bases outside the gene matches: 9. The DNA for the CDR3 is TGTGCCACCCGGATTAGCGGGGGGCCCCAAGAGACCCAGTACTTC. Translated, it gives CATRISGGPQETQYF.

The genes are TRBV20-1 and TRBJ2-7, with TRBD2 matching 9 bases. Germline assignment: CDR1 DFQATT and CDR2 SNEGSKA (reference sequence). The ends lost 1 base at V and 3 bases at J; junction bases unmatched: 4. The CDR3 sequence is 14 residues long. CDR3 in DNA: TGCAGTGCTAGAGTTCCTAGCGGGAACTACGAGCAGTACTTC. Translation: CSARVPSGNYEQYF.

This clonotype was found a few times. The chain couples TRBV14 to TRBJ2-1; the D call may be TRBD1 or TRBD2 (5 bases each). Germline assignment: CDR1 SGHDN and CDR2 FVKESK. This CDR3 region has 15 residues. V was shortened by 4 bases and J by 0 bases, with 10 bases between the two germline ends. The DNA for the CDR3 is TGTGCCAGCAGCCCGGGGACCACCTCCTACAATGAGCAGTTCTTC. This translates into CASSPGTTSYNEQFF.

The chain carries TRBV18 and TRBJ1-2, with D unclear. Trimming pared 2 bases from V and 3 bases from J, leaving 10 bases between. From germline, CDR1 is KGHSH and CDR2 LQKENI. The CDR3 is 14 amino acids. In nucleotides, the CDR3 is TGTGCCAGCTCACCAACTCAGGAGGACTATGGCTACACCTTC. It yields the protein CASSPTQEDYGYTF.

This clonotype was seen a handful of times. The genes are TRBV15 and TRBJ2-3; the D gene could be TRBD1 or TRBD2 (5 bases each). Germline lookup yields CDR1 LNHNV and CDR2 YYDKDF (reference sequence). V was trimmed by 7 bases and J by 8 bases, leaving 16 bases between them. This CDR3 spans 13 amino acids. CDR3 bases: TGTGCCACCACAACGGGGCCTTCAGGTACGCAGTATTTT. Translated: CATTTGPSGTQYF. Complete variable domain (other parts from reference TRBV15 and TRBJ2-3): DAMVIQNPRYQVTQFGKPVTLSCSQTLNHNVMYWYQQKSSQAPKLLFHYYDKDFNNEADTPDNFQSRRPNTSFCFLDIRSPGLGDTAMYLCATTTGPSGTQYFGPGTRLTVL.

This chain links TRBV20-1 with TRBJ2-2; TRBD2 matches 10 bases. The J segment lost 2 bases and the V segment lost 0 bases, leaving 6 bases of the junction unmatched. The CDR3 loop spans 17 amino acids. Germline V lookup: CDR1 DFQATT, CDR2 SNEGSKA (reference sequence). The CDR3, as DNA: TGCAGTGCTAGAGACCCTACTAGCGGGACAAACACCGGGGAGCTGTTTTTT. As protein: CSARDPTSGTNTGELFF.

This sequence joins TRBV29-1 and TRBJ2-1; 13 positions agree with TRBD2. Unmatched junction bases numbered 11, after V lost 7 bases and J lost 2 bases. This CDR3 has 17 amino acids. The germline V gene encodes CDR1 SQVTM and CDR2 ANQGSEA. CDR3 protein: CSGAIGLAGAPYNEQFF. DNA for the CDR3: TGCAGCGGTGCGATCGGACTAGCGGGAGCCCCCTACAATGAGCAGTTCTTC.

Worth noting for this clonotype: A much bigger clone sits one base away, suggesting this may be a read error. This chain connects TRBV5-1 to TRBJ2-1, with a tentative D call TRBD1 (5 bases). Germline CDR1 reads SGHRS; CDR2 reads YFSETQ. This CDR3 spans 14 amino acids. Trimming pared 0 bases from V and 13 bases from J, leaving 17 bases between. The CDR3 DNA reads TGCGCCAGCAGCTTGGACCAGGGTTTAAGTGACCAGTTCTTC. This translates into CASSLDQGLSDQFF.

This chain connects TRBV29-1 to TRBJ2-2, with unresolved D. This CDR3 has 11 residues. The germline gives CDR1 SQVTM, CDR2 ANQGSEA. The V gene lost 4 bases and the J gene lost 8 bases, with 8 bases spanning the gap. The CDR3, as DNA: TGCAGCGTTGTGGTCTTGGGGGAGCTGTTTTTT. It codes for CSVVVLGELFF.

This clonotype occurred a few times. The chain combines TRBV11-2 with TRBJ2-1; 9 bases map to TRBD2. CDR1 and CDR2 from the germline V gene are SGHAT and FQNNGV. The CDR3 is 16 amino acids. With 0 bases clipped from V and 4 bases from J, the junction kept 4 bases outside the gene matches. This chain's CDR3 is CASSLESGGRYNEQFF. CDR3 nucleotide sequence: TGTGCCAGCAGCTTAGAGAGCGGGGGGCGTTACAATGAGCAGTTCTTC.

This clonotype has just a few counts. V is TRBV29-1 and J is TRBJ2-5, with D possibly matching TRBD1 (6 bases). The CDR3 runs to 14 residues. Germline V gene data show CDR1 as SQVTM and CDR2 as ANQGSEA. V was clipped by 0 bases and J by 1 base, with 9 bases between them. The chain's CDR3 is CSVEDRDIQETQYF. CDR3 sequence (DNA): TGCAGCGTTGAAGATCGGGACATCCAAGAGACCCAGTACTTC. Looking up the rest from reference TRBV29-1 and TRBJ2-5 gives the full variable domain: SAVISQKPSRDICQRGTSLTIQCQVDSQVTMMFWYRQQPGQSLTLIATANQGSEATYESGFVIDKFPISRPNLTFSTLTVSNMSPEDSSIYLCSVEDRDIQETQYFGPGTRLLVL.

J is TRBJ2-7 and V is TRBV30; TRBD1 might be the D (5 bases). Looked up from germline, CDR1 is GTSNPN and CDR2 is SVGIG (reference sequence). The ends were cut back, 1 base at V and 5 bases at J, with 12 bases in the middle. This CDR3 comprises 13 residues. CDR3 sequence: CAWSGRAYDEQYF. CDR3 DNA sequence: TGTGCCTGGAGTGGCAGGGCGTACGACGAGCAGTACTTC. Drawing the rest from reference TRBV30 and TRBJ2-7, the complete variable domain is SQTIHQWPATLVQPVGSPLSLECTVEGTSNPNLYWYRQAAGRGLQLLFYSVGIGQISSEVPQNLSASRPQDRQFILSSKKLLLSDSGFYLCAWSGRAYDEQYFGPGTRLTVT.

Many counts were recorded for this clonotype. The chain uses TRBV11-1 and TRBJ2-5, with D perhaps TRBD1 (6 bases). The V end was cut by 5 bases, the J end by 3 bases, with 10 bases between. This CDR3 spans 13 amino acids. Germline CDR1 and CDR2: SGHAT and FQDESV (reference sequence). CDR3 residues: CASSLGQKETQYF. CDR3 DNA sequence: TGTGCCAGCAGCCTAGGACAGAAAGAGACCCAGTACTTC.

This clonotype was seen only a few times. CDR3 sequence (DNA): TGCGCCAGCAGCGGGGGGGCCCAAGAGACCCAGTACTTC. It yields the protein CASSGGAQETQYF. The V call is TRBV5-1, the J call TRBJ2-5; possible D gene TRBD2, 7 bases. This CDR3 is 13 amino acids long. With 4 bases removed from V and 1 base from J, the gap between germline ends came to 8 bases. The V gene's germline CDR1 is SGHRS and CDR2 YFSETQ.

The V and J genes are TRBV5-1 and TRBJ1-2; the match to TRBD1 covers 9 bases. This CDR3 has 14 amino acids. V shed 4 bases, J shed 6 bases, and the junction held 7 bases outside the gene matches. Germline CDR1 SGHRS, CDR2 YFSETQ. The CDR3 DNA follows: TGCGCCAGCAGCGGGGGACAGGGTCTACATGGCTACACCTTC. Its translation is CASSGGQGLHGYTF.

This clonotype was seen a few times. CDR3 loop: CASSLGPRPLNEKLFF. The CDR3, as DNA: TGTGCCAGCAGTTTGGGACCTCGCCCCCTTAATGAAAAACTGTTTTTT. The chain carries TRBV12-3 or TRBV12-4 and TRBJ1-4; possible D gene TRBD1, 5 bases. The V end lost 3 bases, the J end lost 4 bases, and 15 bases lay between the germline ends. The CDR3 is made up of 16 amino acids.

V usage is TRBV7-2 and J usage is TRBJ2-3; possible D gene TRBD2, 6 bases. CDR3 length: 17 residues. Germline V lookup: CDR1 SGHTA, CDR2 FQGNSA. Trimming stripped 5 bases from V and 1 base from J, with 19 bases between. The CDR3 protein is CASSLIGLSSGTDTQYF. DNA of the CDR3: TGTGCCAGCAGCCTCATTGGACTATCCTCTGGCACAGATACGCAGTATTTT.

This clonotype was detected only a few times. The V and J genes are TRBV2 and TRBJ2-1, with D perhaps matching TRBD2 (7 bases). Germline V gene data show CDR1 as SNHLY and CDR2 as FYNNEI. Trimming removed 4 bases from V and 7 bases from J, with 17 bases in between. This CDR3 has 15 residues. The CDR3 DNA reads TGTGCCAGCAGTGCTTGGGGGGGGCCTCGGAATGAGCAGTTCTTC. Translating it yields CASSAWGGPRNEQFF. Full variable domain (outside the CDR3, taken from reference TRBV2 and TRBJ2-1): EPEVTQTPSHQVTQMGQEVILRCVPISNHLYFYWYRQILGQKVEFLVSFYNNEISEKSEIFDDQFSVERPDGSNFTLKIRSTKLEDSAMYFCASSAWGGPRNEQFFGPGTRLTVL.

The sample holds many counts of this clonotype. This chain connects TRBV7-9 to TRBJ2-1, with D possibly matching TRBD1 (6 bases). The germline V and J ends were trimmed by 5 bases and 7 bases, with 9 bases remaining between them. The CDR3 is 12 amino acids. CDR1 is SEHNR and CDR2 is FQNEAQ in the germline V gene (reference sequence). CDR3 nucleotides: TGTGCCAGCAGCGTCGACAGGAATGAGCAGTTCTTC. The encoded protein is CASSVDRNEQFF.

This clonotype was seen more than once but under ten times. V and J are TRBV5-5 and TRBJ2-7, with D unresolved. The CDR3 is 15 amino acids. Germline CDR1 is SGHKS and CDR2 is YYEKEE (reference sequence). V gave up 0 bases and J gave up 1 base, with 11 bases separating them. This CDR3 reads CASSLGVTGSYEQYV. The CDR3 nucleotides read TGTGCCAGCAGCTTGGGAGTAACGGGTTCCTACGAGCAGTACGTC.

In this sample, this clonotype turned up a few times. This chain links TRBV29-1 with TRBJ2-4; D is uncertain. The V and J ends lost 7 bases and 11 bases respectively, with 15 bases between them. CDR3 length: 11 amino acids. CDR1 is SQVTM, CDR2 ANQGSEA, per germline. CDR3 region: CSARAGQLQYF. For the CDR3, the DNA is TGCAGCGCCCGAGCTGGTCAGCTTCAGTACTTC.

The chain uses TRBV7-2 and TRBJ2-1, with 14 bases identical to TRBD2. Trimming took 3 bases from V and 4 from J; bases not matched to a gene: 5. Germline assignment: CDR1 SGHTA and CDR2 FQGNSA. This CDR3 has 17 amino acids. CDR3 in DNA: TGTGCCAGCAGCTTGGGGACTAGCGGGAGATATTACAATGAGCAGTTCTTC. It is translated as CASSLGTSGRYYNEQFF.

The rearrangement uses TRBV5-8 and TRBJ2-1; D is unclear. Per germline, CDR1 SGHTS and CDR2 YDEGEE. The ends were cut back, 3 bases at V and 14 bases at J, with 3 bases in the middle. This CDR3 contains 8 residues. Here the CDR3 DNA reads TGTGCCAGCAGCTGGGAGTTCTTC. This encodes CASSWEFF.